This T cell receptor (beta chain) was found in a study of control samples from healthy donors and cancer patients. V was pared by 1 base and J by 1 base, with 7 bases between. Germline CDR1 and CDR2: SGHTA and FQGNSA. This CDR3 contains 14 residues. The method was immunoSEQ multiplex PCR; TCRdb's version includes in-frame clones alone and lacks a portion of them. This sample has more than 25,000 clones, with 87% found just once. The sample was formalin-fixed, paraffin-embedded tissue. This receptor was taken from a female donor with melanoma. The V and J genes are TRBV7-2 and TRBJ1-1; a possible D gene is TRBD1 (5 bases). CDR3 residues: CASSLGQPNTEAFF. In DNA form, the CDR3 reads TGTGCCAGCAGCTTAGGACAGCCGAACACTGAAGCTTTCTTT.